These T cell receptor beta chains were read from a single sample in a study of blood T cell repertoires in COVID-19. TCRdb's copy holds only in-frame clones and misses some; the assay was immunoSEQ multiplex PCR. The repertoire consists of around 100,000 clones, with approximately 89% occurring once and the leading ten covering 7.4%. The specimen sequenced was peripheral blood. The receptor source for this set is a human donor with acute or convalescent COVID-19. The donor label of this sample is uncertain. Each CDR3 is given with its conserved first and last residue. Each record gives: V gene, J gene, clone size, D gene, CDR3 DNA, CDR3 protein. The D gene is left open where the match is weak. The size field is filled for only some rows; it gives once, few, many or a size class.

TRBV5-1	TRBJ2-2	NA	NA	TGCGCCAGCAGCCCGGGTGTCCCGAACACCGGGGAGCTGTTTTTT	CASSPGVPNTGELFF
TRBV5-4	TRBJ2-3	NA	TRBD2	TGTGCCAGCAGCTTGGGGCTAGCGGGGGGAACTAGCACAGATACGCAGTATTTT	CASSLGLAGGTSTDTQYF
TRBV19	TRBJ1-5	NA	NA	TGTGCCAGTAGTGGTGCAGCCGCCACAGTCCATCAGCCCCAGCATTTT	CASSGAAATVHQPQHF
TRBV5-1	TRBJ1-1	NA	TRBD1	TGCGCCAGCAGCTTGGGGGACAGGGGGCATAGAACTGAAGCTTTCTTT	CASSLGDRGHRTEAFF
TRBV28	TRBJ1-5	NA	TRBD1	TGTGCCAGCGGGACAGGGAGTTATAGCAATCAGCCCCAGCATTTT	CASGTGSYSNQPQHF
TRBV30	TRBJ1-6	NA	TRBD1	TGTGCCTGGAGGGATCAGGGGGATTCACCCCTCCACTTT	CAWRDQGDSPLHF
TRBV9	TRBJ2-3	once	TRBD1	TGTGCCAGCAGCGTAGCCCCGGACAGGGGCCCGTCGTATTTT	CASSVAPDRGPSYF
TRBV24-1	TRBJ1-1	NA	NA	TGTGCCACCAGTGATTCAGGGGTTTTGGGAGCTTTCTTT	CATSDSGVLGAFF
TRBV6-5	TRBJ1-6	NA	NA	TGTGCCAGCAAACTGAGCTCCTATAATTCACCCCTCCACTTT	CASKLSSYNSPLHF
TRBV10-3	TRBJ1-6	NA	TRBD1	TGTGCCATCAGCGAGTCTCGACAGGGAGGTTCTGTAGATAATTCACCCCTCCACTTT	CAISESRQGGSVDNSPLHF
TRBV27	TRBJ2-1	NA	NA	TGTGCCAGCGGAACCTATCAGGGTCGGCTATACAATGAGCAGTTCTTC	CASGTYQGRLYNEQFF
TRBV19	TRBJ2-5	once	NA	TGTGCCAGTAGTCCCGGTACGGTACAAGAGACCCAGTACTTC	CASSPGTVQETQYF